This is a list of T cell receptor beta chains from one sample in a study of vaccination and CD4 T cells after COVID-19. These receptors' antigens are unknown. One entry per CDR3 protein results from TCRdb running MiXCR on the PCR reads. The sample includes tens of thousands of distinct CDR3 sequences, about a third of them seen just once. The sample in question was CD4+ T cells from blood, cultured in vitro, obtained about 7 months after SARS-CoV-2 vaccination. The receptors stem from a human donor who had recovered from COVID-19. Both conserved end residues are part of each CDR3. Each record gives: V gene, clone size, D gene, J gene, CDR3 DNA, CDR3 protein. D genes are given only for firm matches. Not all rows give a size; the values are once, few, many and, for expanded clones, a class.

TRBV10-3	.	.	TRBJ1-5	TGTGCCATCAGTGAGTCGATATCAGCAGGGAGACAGCCCCAGCATTTT	CAISESISAGRQPQHF
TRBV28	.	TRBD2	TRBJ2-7	TGTGCCAGCAGATTACCGGGACTAGCGGGATCCTACGAGCAGTACTTC	CASRLPGLAGSYEQYF
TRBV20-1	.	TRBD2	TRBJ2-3	TGCAGTGCTACCGGGACTAGCGGCACAGATACGCAGTATTTT	CSATGTSGTDTQYF
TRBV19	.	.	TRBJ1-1	TGTGCCAGTAGTATTGGCTTGACGAACACTGAAGCTTTCTTT	CASSIGLTNTEAFF
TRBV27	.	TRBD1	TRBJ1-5	TGTGCCAGCAGTTTTGGACAGGGTGGTCAGCCCCAGCATTTT	CASSFGQGGQPQHF
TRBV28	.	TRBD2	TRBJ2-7	TGTGCCAGCAGACCCCTCCTAGCGGCCTACGAGCAGTACTTC	CASRPLLAAYEQYF
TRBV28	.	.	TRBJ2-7	TGTGCCAGCAGTTTAGGGGTCTACGAGCAGTACTTC	CASSLGVYEQYF
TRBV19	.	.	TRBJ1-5	TGTGCCAGTAGTCCCCCCGGGCAGCCCCAGCATTTT	CASSPPGQPQHF
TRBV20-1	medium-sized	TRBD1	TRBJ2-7	TGCAGTGCTAGCCCCGGACAGGGGGCGTACGAGCAGTACTTC	CSASPGQGAYEQYF
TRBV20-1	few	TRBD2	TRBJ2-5	TGCAGTGCCGCCGCCGCTAGCGGGAGGTACCAAGAGACCCAGTACTTC	CSAAAASGRYQETQYF
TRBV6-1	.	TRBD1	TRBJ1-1	TGTGCCAGCAGTGAAGCGGGTGGAGGACAGGTTGAAGCTTTCTTT	CASSEAGGGQVEAFF
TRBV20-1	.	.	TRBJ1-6	TGCAGTGCTAGAGAGACAGATTCGGATTCACCCCTCCACTTT	CSARETDSDSPLHF
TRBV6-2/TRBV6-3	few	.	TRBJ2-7	TGTGCCAGCAGTTACGGTCCGAACTACGAGCAGTACTTC	CASSYGPNYEQYF
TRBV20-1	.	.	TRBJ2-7	TGCAGTGCTGGGGCCTACGAGCAGTACTTC	CSAGAYEQYF
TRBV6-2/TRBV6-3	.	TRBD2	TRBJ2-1	TGTGCCAGCAGTTACAGGCTAGCGGTACCCAATGAGCAGTTCTTC	CASSYRLAVPNEQFF
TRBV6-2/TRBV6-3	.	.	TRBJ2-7	TGTGCCAGCACTAGGGGCTTGGACGAGCAGTACTTC	CASTRGLDEQYF
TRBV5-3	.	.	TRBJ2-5	TGTGTCGACCAAGAGACCCAGCACTTC	CVDQETQHF
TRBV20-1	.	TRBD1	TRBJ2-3	TGCAGTGCTAGAGGCCGGGACAGGGGGCGCGGAAGCGGGAGGGCCCCTAGCACAGATACGCAGTATTTT	CSARGRDRGRGSGRAPSTDTQYF
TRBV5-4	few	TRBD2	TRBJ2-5	TGTGCCAGCAGCTTGGGTAGCGGGAGCGGGGGGACCCAGTACTTC	CASSLGSGSGGTQYF
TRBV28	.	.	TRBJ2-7	TGTGCCAGCAGTTTAATCGACGAGGGCGCAGGGTCCTACGAGCAGTACTTC	CASSLIDEGAGSYEQYF
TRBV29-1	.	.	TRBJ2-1	TGCAGCGTTGAAGAGGGCCCGCAGGGGAGTCGCTGGGGGAGCTCCTACAATGAGCAGTTCTTC	CSVEEGPQGSRWGSSYNEQFF
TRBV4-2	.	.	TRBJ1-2	TGTGCCAGCAGCCCGGACTTCTATGGCTACACCTTC	CASSPDFYGYTF
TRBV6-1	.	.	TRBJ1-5	TGTGCCAGCAGATCCAGGACGGGGGGGTCATATCAGCCCCAGCATTTT	CASRSRTGGSYQPQHF
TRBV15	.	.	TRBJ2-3	TGTGCCACCAGCAGACCTAGTGTCGTGAGCACAGATACGCGGTATTTT	CATSRPSVVSTDTRYF
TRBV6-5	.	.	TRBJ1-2	TGTGCCAGCAGTTACACACAGGCTAACTATGGCTACACCTTC	CASSYTQANYGYTF
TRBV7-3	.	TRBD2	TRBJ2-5	TGTGCCAGCAGCCCGACTAGCGGAGAGACCCAGTACTTC	CASSPTSGETQYF
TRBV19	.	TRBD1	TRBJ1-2	TGTGCCAGCACAGGGGGGTACTATGGCTACACCTTC	CASTGGYYGYTF
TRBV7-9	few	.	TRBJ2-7	TGTGCCAGCAGCTTCCGACTAGATTCCTACGAGCAGTACTTC	CASSFRLDSYEQYF
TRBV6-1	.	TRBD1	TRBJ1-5	TGTGCCAGCAGGAGACAGGGGGCGCGGGATCAGCCCCAGCATTTT	CASRRQGARDQPQHF
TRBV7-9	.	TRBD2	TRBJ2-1	TGTGCCAGCAGCCGAGCGGGAGGCGACAATGAGCAGTTCTTC	CASSRAGGDNEQFF
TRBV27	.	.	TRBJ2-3	TGTGCCAGCAGCCCAGCCCCATTAGATACGCAGTATTTT	CASSPAPLDTQYF
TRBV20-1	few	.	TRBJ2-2	TGCAGTGCTAGACCAGGGACCGGGGAGCTGTTTTTT	CSARPGTGELFF
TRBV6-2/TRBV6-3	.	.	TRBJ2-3	TGTGCCAGCAGTTACTGGTCGGACACAGATACGCAGTATTTT	CASSYWSDTDTQYF
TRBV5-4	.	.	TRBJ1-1	TGTGCCAGCAGCTTGGACGGGGGTGGGACTGAAGCTTTCTTT	CASSLDGGGTEAFF
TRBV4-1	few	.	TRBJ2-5	TGCGCCAGCAGCCCCGAGGGGGGCCAGTACCAAGAGACCCAGTACTTC	CASSPEGGQYQETQYF
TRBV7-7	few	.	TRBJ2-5	TGTGCCAGCAGCTTAGTAGGGTTCGGGGGAGAGACCCAGTACTTC	CASSLVGFGGETQYF
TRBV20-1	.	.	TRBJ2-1	TGCAGTCCCTCTGCCACGTTGAGCTCCTACAATGAGCAGTTCTTC	CSPSATLSSYNEQFF
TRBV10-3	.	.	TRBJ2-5	TGTGCCATCAGTGAGAAGGGACAAGAGGGAGAGACCCAGTACTTC	CAISEKGQEGETQYF
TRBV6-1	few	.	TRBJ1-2	TGTGCCAGCAGGACCAGTGGGCGTCTCTATGGCTACACCTTC	CASRTSGRLYGYTF
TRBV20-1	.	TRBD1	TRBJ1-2	TGCAGTGCTAGTCTTGGACAGGGGGCCCGAACTAACTATGGCTACACCTTC	CSASLGQGARTNYGYTF
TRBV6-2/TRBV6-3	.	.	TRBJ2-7	TGTGCCAGCAGTGAGGACGTCTACGAGCAGTACTTC	CASSEDVYEQYF
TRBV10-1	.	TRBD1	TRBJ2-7	TGCGCCAGCAGTTACACCATGGACAGGGGGCTTGGCGAGCAGTACTTC	CASSYTMDRGLGEQYF
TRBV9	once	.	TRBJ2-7	TGTGCCAGCAGCGTAGTTGCCAGCGACTACGAGCAGTACTTC	CASSVVASDYEQYF